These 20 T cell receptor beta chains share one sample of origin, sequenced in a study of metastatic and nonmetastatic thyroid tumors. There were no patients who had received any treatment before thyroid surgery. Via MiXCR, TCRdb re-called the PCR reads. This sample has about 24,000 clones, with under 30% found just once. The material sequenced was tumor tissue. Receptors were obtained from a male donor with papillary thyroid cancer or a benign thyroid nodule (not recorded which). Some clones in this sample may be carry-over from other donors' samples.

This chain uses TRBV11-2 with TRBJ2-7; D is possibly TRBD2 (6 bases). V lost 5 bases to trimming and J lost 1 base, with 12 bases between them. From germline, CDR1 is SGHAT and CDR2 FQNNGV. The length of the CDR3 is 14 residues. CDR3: CASSPGTVSYEQYF. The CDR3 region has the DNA TGTGCCAGCAGCCCTGGGACTGTTTCCTACGAGCAGTACTTC.

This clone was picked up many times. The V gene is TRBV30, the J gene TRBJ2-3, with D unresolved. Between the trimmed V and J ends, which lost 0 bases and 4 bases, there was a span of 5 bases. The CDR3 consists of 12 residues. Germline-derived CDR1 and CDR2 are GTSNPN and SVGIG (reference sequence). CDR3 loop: CAWSVLADTQYF. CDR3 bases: TGTGCCTGGAGTGTTCTAGCAGATACGCAGTATTTT.

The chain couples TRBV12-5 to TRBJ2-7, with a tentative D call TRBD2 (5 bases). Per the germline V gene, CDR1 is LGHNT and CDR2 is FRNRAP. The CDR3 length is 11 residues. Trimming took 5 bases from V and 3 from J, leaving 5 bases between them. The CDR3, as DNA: TGTGCTAGTGGTAGCGGCTACGAGCAGTACTTC. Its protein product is CASGSGYEQYF.

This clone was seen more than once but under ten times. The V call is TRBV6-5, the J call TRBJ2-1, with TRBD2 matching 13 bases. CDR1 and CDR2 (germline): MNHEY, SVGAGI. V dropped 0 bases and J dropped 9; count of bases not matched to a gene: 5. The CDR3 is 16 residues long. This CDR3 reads CASSYSTGLAGAEQFF. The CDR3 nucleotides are TGTGCCAGCAGTTACTCGACAGGACTAGCGGGAGCTGAGCAGTTCTTC.

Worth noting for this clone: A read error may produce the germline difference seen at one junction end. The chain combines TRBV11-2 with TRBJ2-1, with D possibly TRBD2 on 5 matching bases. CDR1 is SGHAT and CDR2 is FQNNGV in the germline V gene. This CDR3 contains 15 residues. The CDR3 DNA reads TGCGCCAGCAGCCCGACCTGCGGAGGCTACAATGAGCAGTTCTTC. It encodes CASSPTCGGYNEQFF.

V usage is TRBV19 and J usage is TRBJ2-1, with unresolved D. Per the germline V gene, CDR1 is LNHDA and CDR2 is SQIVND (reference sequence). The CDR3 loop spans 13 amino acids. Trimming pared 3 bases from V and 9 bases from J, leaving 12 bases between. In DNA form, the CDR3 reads TGTGCCAGTAGTATGGTAAGAGACACTGAGCAGTTCTTC. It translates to CASSMVRDTEQFF.

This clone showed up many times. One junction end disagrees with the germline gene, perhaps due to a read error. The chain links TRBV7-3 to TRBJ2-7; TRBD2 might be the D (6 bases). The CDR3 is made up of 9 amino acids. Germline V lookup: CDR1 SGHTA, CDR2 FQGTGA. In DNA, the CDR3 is TGTGCCAGCAGCTCTCCTGGGGGGTTC. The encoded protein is CASSSPGGF. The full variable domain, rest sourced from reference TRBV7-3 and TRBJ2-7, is GAGVSQTPSNKVTEKGKYVELRCDPISGHTALYWYRQSLGQGPEFLIYFQGTGAADDSGLPNDRFFAVRPEGSVSTLKIQRTERGDSAVYLCASSSPGGFGPGTRLTVT.

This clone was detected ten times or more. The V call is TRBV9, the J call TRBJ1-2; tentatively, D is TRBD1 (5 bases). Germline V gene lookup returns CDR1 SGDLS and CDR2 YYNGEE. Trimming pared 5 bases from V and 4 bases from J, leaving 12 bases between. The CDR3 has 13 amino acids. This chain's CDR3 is CASSVTDGYGYTF. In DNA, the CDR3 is TGTGCCAGCAGTGTGACAGACGGCTATGGCTACACCTTC.

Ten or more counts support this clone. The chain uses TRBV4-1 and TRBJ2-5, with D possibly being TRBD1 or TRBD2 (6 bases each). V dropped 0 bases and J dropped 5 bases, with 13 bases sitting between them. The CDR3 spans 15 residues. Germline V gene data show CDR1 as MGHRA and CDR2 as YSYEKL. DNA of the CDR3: TGCGCCAGCAGCCAAGATGGACGGAGGGGGGAGACCCAGTACTTC. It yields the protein CASSQDGRRGETQYF.

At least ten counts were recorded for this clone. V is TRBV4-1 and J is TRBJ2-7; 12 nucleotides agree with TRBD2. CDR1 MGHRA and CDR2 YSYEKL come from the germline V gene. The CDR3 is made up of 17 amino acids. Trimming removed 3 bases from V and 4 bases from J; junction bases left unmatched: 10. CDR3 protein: CASSHPGLAGGPYEQYF. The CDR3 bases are TGCGCCAGCAGCCACCCGGGGCTAGCGGGAGGGCCATACGAGCAGTACTTC.

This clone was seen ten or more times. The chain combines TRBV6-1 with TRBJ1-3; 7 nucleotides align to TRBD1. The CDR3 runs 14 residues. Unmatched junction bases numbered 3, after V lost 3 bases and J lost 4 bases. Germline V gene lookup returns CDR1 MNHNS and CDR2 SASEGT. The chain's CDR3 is CASSEKGAGNTIYF. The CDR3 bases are TGTGCCAGCAGTGAGAAGGGGGCCGGAAACACCATATATTTT.

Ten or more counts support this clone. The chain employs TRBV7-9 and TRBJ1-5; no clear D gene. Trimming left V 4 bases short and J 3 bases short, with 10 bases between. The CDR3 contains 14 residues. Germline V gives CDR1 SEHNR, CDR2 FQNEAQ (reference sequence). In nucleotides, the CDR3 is TGTGCCAGCAGCTCGGGGTCCGTCAATCAGCCCCAGCATTTT. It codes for CASSSGSVNQPQHF.

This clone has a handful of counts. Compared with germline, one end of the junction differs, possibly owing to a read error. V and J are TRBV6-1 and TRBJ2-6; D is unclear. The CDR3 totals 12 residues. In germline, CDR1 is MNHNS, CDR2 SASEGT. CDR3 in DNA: TGTGCCATCAGCTCTGGGGTCAACGTCCTGACTTTC. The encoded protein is CAISSGVNVLTF.

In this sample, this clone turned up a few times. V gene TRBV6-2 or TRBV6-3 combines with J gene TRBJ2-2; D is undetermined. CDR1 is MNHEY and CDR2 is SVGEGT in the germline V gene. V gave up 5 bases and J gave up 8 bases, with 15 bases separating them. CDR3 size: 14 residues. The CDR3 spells CASSRIGRSGELFF. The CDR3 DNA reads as TGTGCCAGCAGTCGTATCGGTAGAAGTGGGGAGCTGTTTTTT.

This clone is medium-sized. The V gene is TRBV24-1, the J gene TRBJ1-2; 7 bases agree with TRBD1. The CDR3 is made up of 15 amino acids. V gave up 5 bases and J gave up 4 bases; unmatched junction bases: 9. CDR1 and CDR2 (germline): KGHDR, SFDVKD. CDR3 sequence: CATSGPSGTVYGYTF. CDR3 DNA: TGTGCCACCAGTGGACCTTCCGGGACAGTCTATGGCTACACCTTC.

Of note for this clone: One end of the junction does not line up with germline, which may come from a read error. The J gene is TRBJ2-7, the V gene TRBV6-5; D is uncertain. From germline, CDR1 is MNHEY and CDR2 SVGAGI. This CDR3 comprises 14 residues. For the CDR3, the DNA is TGTGCTAGCAGTTTGACGGGCCCTGCCTTCGAGCAGTACTTC. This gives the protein CASSLTGPAFEQYF.

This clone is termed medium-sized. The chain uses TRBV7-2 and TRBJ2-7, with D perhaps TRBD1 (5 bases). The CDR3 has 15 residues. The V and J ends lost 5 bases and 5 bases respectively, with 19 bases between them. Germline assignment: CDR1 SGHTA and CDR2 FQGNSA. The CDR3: CASSQTRTKGNEQYF. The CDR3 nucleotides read TGTGCCAGCAGCCAGACAAGGACCAAGGGGAACGAGCAGTACTTC.

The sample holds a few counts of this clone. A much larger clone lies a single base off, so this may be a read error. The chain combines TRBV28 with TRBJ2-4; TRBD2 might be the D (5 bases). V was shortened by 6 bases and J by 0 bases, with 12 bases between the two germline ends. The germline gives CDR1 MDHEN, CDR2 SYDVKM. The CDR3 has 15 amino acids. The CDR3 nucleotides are TGTGCCAGCAGCCACGGGGAGTCAGCCAAAAACATTCAGTACTTC. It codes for CASSHGESAKNIQYF.

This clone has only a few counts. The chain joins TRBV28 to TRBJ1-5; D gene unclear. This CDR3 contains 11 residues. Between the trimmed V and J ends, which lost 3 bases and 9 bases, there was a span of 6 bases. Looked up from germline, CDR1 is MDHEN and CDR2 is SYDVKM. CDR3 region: CASSFYWPQHF. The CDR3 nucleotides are TGTGCCAGCAGTTTCTACTGGCCCCAGCATTTT.

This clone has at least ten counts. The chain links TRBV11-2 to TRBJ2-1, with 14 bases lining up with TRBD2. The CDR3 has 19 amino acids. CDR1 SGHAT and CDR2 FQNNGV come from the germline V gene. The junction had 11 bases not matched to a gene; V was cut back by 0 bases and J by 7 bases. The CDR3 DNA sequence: TGTGCCAGCAGCTTAGAGAGGAGACTAGCGGGAGGGCCGAGAAATGAGCAGTTCTTC. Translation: CASSLERRLAGGPRNEQFF.